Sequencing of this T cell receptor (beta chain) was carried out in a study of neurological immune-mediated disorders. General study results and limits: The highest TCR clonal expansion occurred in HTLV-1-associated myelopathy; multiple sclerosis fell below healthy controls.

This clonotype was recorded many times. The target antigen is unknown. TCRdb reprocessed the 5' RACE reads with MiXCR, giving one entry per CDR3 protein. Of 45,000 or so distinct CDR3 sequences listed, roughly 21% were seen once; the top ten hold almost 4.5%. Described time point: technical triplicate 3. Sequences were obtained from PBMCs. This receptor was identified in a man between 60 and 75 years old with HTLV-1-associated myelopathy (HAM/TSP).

The CDR3 DNA reads as TGCGCCAGCAGACAGGGGGCGCTAACTGAAGCTTTCTTT. Residues: CASRQGALTEAFF. The chain joins TRBV5-1 to TRBJ1-1; 9 nucleotides match TRBD1. Looked up from germline, CDR1 is SGHRS and CDR2 is YFSETQ. V lost 5 bases, J lost 5 bases, and 4 bases stayed unmatched. CDR3 length: 13 amino acids.